This is a list of T cell receptor beta chains from one sample in a study of early T cells in non-severe SARS-CoV-2 infection. MiXCR, applied by TCRdb to the 5' RACE reads, yields one record per CDR3 protein. Of tens of thousands of distinct CDR3 sequences listed, more than 10% are singletons. The specimen comprised whole blood, sampled at baseline. The receptors were gathered from an adult who was a healthcare worker with PCR-confirmed SARS-CoV-2 infection or an uninfected control (not recorded which). The CDR3 runs from the conserved cysteine through the conserved F or W. A D gene is named only where the DNA matches it firmly. Clone size is not always given. Where it is, it says once, few, many or a class for expanded clones.

d_gene | abundance | j_gene | v_gene | CDR3aa | CDR3nt
- | few | TRBJ2-1 | TRBV5-6 | CASSLRSGSYNEQFF | TGTGCCAGCAGCTTGAGGAGTGGGTCCTACAATGAGCAGTTCTTC
- | - | TRBJ1-2 | TRBV12-3/TRBV12-4 | CASSLSTSGYTF | TGTGCCAGCAGTTTATCGACAAGTGGCTACACCTTC
TRBD1 | many | TRBJ1-2 | TRBV12-3/TRBV12-4 | CASSLTGDGYTF | TGTGCCAGCAGTTTAACAGGGGATGGCTACACCTTC
TRBD1 | many | TRBJ1-1 | TRBV6-2/TRBV6-3 | CASRPTGEVSEAFF | TGTGCCAGCAGACCCACAGGGGAGGTCTCTGAAGCTTTCTTT
- | many | TRBJ2-1 | TRBV6-5 | CASSFQVSSYNEQFF | TGTGCCAGCAGTTTCCAGGTTAGCTCCTACAATGAGCAGTTCTTC
- | - | TRBJ2-3 | TRBV7-9 | CASSLGDTDTQYF | TGTGCCAGCAGCTTAGGGGACACAGATACGCAGTATTTT
- | - | TRBJ2-3 | TRBV7-2 | CASSFITRGSTDTQYF | TGTGCCAGCAGCTTCATCACCCGGGGGAGCACAGATACGCAGTATTTT
- | - | TRBJ2-7 | TRBV7-9 | CASSPRPEAYEQYF | TGTGCCAGCAGCCCTCGGCCGGAGGCCTACGAGCAGTACTTC
- | - | TRBJ1-5 | TRBV4-3 | CASSQDTGYNQPQHF | TGCGCCAGCAGCCAAGACACAGGGTACAATCAGCCCCAGCATTTT
- | many | TRBJ1-1 | TRBV18 | CASSPWGVLNTEAFF | TGTGCCAGCTCACCGTGGGGTGTGCTGAACACTGAAGCTTTCTTT